This T cell receptor (beta chain) comes out of a study of T cell responses to AZD1222 COVID-19 vaccine. Study overall: Analyses pooled second doses at about 4 or about 12 weeks.

Profiling relied on immunoSEQ multiplex PCR, and the TCRdb table lists in-frame clones only, not all of them. The sample lists around 99,000 clones, approximately 86% occurring once. General observations from the study: Donor demographics were predominantly white British with a female majority; clonal diversity may be underestimated.

Details on this clone: Its antigen is still unknown.

Per germline, CDR1 SQVTM and CDR2 ANQGSEA. Trimming removed 1 base from V and 3 bases from J, with 7 bases in between. The CDR3 runs to 12 residues. The J gene is TRBJ2-7, the V gene TRBV29-1; TRBD1 might be the D (6 bases). This clonotype was sampled from an adult in good health. The material was peripheral blood, obtained on day 0 of AZD1222 vaccination. The CDR3 reads CSVEVRGYEQYF. The CDR3 coding sequence is TGCAGCGTTGAAGTCAGGGGCTACGAGCAGTACTTC.